This T cell receptor beta chain was obtained from a study of blood T cell repertoires in COVID-19. The overall study: Samples of COVID-19 (acute and convalescent) were obtained from the United States, Italy and Spain.

The method was immunoSEQ multiplex PCR; TCRdb's version includes in-frame clones alone and lacks a portion of them. The sample has 150,000 to 250,000 clones, more than 75% seen once; the top ten hold 5.5% to 7%. This clone was observed a single time. The CDR3 covers 11 residues. The V gene's germline CDR1 is SGHDN and CDR2 FVKESK. V was clipped by 4 bases and J by 10 bases, with 10 bases between them. Sequenced sample: peripheral blood. The rearrangement links TRBV14 to TRBJ1-1; no definite D call. The receptor was derived from a woman aged 40 to 50 with COVID-19, enrolled during active disease. CDR3 nucleotides: TGTGCCAGCAGCCGTTATGCGATAGCTTTCTTT. Its translation: CASSRYAIAFF. The full variable domain, completed using reference TRBV14 and TRBJ1-1, is EAGVTQFPSHSVIEKGQTVTLRCDPISGHDNLYWYRRVMGKEIKFLLHFVKESKQDESGMPNNRFLAERTGGTYSTLKVQPAELEDSGVYFCASSRYAIAFFGQGTRLTVV.